This TCR beta chain was captured in a study of blood T cells in healthy people across ages. Study-level background: Capture via template switching afforded approximately one barcoded beta molecule per two T cells. Whole-study results and caveats: The long-lived group displayed more naive CD4+ cells, plus higher diversity, than the aged donors did.

The study recruited healthy Caucasian donors from Russia who were aged about 6 to 100. A second roughly 6 to 11 cycle PCR used barcoded and J-beta primers. TCRdb re-called the 5' RACE reads through MiXCR, storing one row per CDR3 protein. Here the sample spans roughly 1.4 million distinct CDR3 sequences, approximately 59% being singletons. Germline CDR1 reads SNHLY; CDR2 reads FYNNEI. This CDR3 comprises 15 residues. Remarks on this clonotype: Its antigen remains unknown. At one end the junction does not follow the germline gene, possibly because of a read error.

The source of this sequence is a man aged 18-30 years in good health. Sequenced: blood. This sequence joins TRBV2 and TRBJ2-1; D gene ambiguous. This chain's CDR3 is CANSEWLSSYNEQFF. The DNA for the CDR3 is TGTGCCAACAGTGAATGGCTTAGCTCCTACAATGAGCAGTTCTTC.